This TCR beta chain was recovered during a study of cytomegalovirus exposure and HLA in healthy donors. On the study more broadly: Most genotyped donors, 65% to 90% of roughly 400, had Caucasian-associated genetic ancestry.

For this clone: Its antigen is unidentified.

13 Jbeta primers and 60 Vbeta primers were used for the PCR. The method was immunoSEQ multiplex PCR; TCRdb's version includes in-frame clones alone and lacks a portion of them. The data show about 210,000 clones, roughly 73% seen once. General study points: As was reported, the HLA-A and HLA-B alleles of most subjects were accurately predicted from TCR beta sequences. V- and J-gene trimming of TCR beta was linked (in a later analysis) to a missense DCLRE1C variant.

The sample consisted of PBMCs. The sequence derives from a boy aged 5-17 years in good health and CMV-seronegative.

The CDR3 DNA is TGTGCCAGCAGCTTAGTGACAGGGGGCTCCTACGAGCAGTACTTC. It yields the protein CASSLVTGGSYEQYF. J is TRBJ2-7 and V is TRBV7-9; 9 bases map to TRBD1. The CDR3 loop spans 15 amino acids. With 1 base clipped from V and 0 bases from J, the junction kept 1 base outside the gene matches. The germline V gene has CDR1 SEHNR and CDR2 FQNEAQ (reference sequence).